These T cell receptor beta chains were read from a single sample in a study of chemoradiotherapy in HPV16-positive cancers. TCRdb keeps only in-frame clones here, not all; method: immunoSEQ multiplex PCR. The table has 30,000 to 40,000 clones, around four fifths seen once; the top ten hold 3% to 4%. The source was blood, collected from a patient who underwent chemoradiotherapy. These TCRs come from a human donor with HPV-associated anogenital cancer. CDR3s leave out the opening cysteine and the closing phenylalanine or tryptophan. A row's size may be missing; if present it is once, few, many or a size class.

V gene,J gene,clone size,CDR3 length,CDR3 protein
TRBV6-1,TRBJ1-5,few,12,ATKTGLSNQPQH
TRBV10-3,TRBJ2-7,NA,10,ATTGTGVEQY
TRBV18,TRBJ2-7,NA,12,ASSPAGSSYEQY
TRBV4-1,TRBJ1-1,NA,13,ASSHIDRLNTEAF
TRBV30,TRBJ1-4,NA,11,AWNDREGEKLF
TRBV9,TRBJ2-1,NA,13,ASSVGTAPYNEQF
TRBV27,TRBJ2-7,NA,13,ASSDLGQGSYEQY
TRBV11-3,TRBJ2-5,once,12,ASSFGTAQETQY
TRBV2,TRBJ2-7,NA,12,ASRRDRRSYEQY
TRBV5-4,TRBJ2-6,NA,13,ASSPVTAGANVLT
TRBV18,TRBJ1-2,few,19,ASSPFGGLASQYLYNYGYT
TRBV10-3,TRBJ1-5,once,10,AIRTGGQPQH
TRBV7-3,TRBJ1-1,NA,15,ASSPYLRRDGNTEAF
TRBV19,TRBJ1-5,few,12,ASSIGPQGQPQH
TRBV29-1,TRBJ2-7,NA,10,SVRTGPYEQY
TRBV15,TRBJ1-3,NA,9,ATSSLNTIY
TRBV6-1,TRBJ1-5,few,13,ASSWTGGVDQPQH
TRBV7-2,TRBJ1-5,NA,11,ASSLEARQPQH
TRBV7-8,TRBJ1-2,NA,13,ASSLRGAQISGYT
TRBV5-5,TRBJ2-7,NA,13,ASSLEWSDSYEQY
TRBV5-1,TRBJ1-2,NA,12,ASSPQGPSGGYT
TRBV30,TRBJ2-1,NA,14,AWTVETTRNYNEQF
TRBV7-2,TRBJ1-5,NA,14,ASSLGGFGRNQPQH
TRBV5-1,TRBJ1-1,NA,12,ASSGGGGQNEAF
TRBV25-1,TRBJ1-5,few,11,ASSEMGNQPQH
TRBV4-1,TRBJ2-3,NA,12,ASREGGLSDTQY
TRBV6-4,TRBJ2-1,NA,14,ASSEEAGGSHNEQF
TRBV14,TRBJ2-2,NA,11,ASSLKSGVELF
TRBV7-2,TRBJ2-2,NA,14,ASSQRSPAVPGELF
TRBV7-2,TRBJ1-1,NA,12,ASQEKGMDTEAF
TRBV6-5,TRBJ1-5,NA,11,ASSGTVDQPQH
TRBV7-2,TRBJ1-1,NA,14,ASSLEPLGIAREAF
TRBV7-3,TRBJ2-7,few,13,ASSYLAGGQYEQY
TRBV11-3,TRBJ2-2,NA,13,ASSFETSGPGELF
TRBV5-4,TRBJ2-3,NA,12,ASSSRTGTDTQY
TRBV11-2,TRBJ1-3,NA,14,ASSLADRGRGNTIY
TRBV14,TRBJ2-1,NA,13,ASSPTSGGANEQF
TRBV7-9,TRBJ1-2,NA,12,ASSLAIGGNGYT
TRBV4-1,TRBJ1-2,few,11,ASSLAGEKGYT
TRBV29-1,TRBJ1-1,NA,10,SAGEGRTEAF
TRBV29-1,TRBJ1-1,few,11,SVADGVGAEAF